The next 13 T cell receptor beta chains were all read from a single sample in a study of shared clonotypes between healthy human individuals. Cells designated naive CD8 were CD45RO-negative and were positively selected for CCR7, with terminally differentiated effector memory CD45RA+ cells excluded. Profiled with immunoSEQ multiplex PCR; TCRdb holds only in-frame clones, not every one. The sample has about 870,000 clones, 85% to 95% seen once. Sequenced: naive CD8+ T cells sorted from blood. These receptors were collected from a man aged 25 to 45 in good health.

The chain uses TRBV27 and TRBJ1-5; D is undetermined. This CDR3 is 15 amino acids long. Trimming removed 0 bases at V and 6 bases at J, with 12 bases between. Per the germline V gene, CDR1 is MNHEY and CDR2 is SMNVEV (reference sequence). CDR3: CASSLSIIRSQPQHF. As DNA, the CDR3 is TGTGCCAGCAGTTTATCGATTATTCGGAGTCAGCCCCAGCATTTT.

J is TRBJ2-1 and V is TRBV27; tentatively, D is TRBD1 (5 bases). This CDR3 is built from 18 residues. The V gene's germline CDR1 is MNHEY and CDR2 SMNVEV (reference sequence). Trimming removed 1 base at V and 6 bases at J, with 22 bases between. The CDR3 nucleotides are TGTGCCAGCAGTTTATTCAGCCAGGGAAGGTCCTTGAGCAATGAGCAGTTCTTC. It specifies CASSLFSQGRSLSNEQFF.

The rearrangement links TRBV9 to TRBJ2-2; 11 bases map to TRBD1. Germline V gene lookup returns CDR1 SGDLS and CDR2 YYNGEE. J lost 5 bases, V lost 4 bases, and 10 bases had no gene match. The CDR3 contains 17 residues. CDR3 in DNA: TGTGCCAGCAGCTCCCCGGTGGACAGGGGGCGAACCGGGGAGCTGTTTTTT. This codes for CASSSPVDRGRTGELFF.

This clone was detected once. The chain combines TRBV6-1 with TRBJ2-7; D is unclear. This CDR3 comprises 11 residues. The germline V gene has CDR1 MNHNS and CDR2 SASEGT. Between the trimmed V and J ends, which lost 6 bases and 4 bases, there was a span of 7 bases. The CDR3, as DNA: TGTGCCAGCAGGGCCGGTTACGAGCAGTACTTC. Protein sequence: CASRAGYEQYF.

J is TRBJ2-7 and V is TRBV30; D remains ambiguous. The germline gives CDR1 GTSNPN, CDR2 SVGIG (reference sequence). The V end lost 6 bases, the J end lost 3 bases, and 12 bases lay between the germline ends. The CDR3 sequence is 12 residues long. The CDR3 DNA reads as TGTGCCTGCGAGAGACAACTCTACGAGCAGTACTTC. Protein: CACERQLYEQYF.

This chain uses TRBV11-2 with TRBJ2-3, with D possibly being TRBD1 or TRBD2 (5 bases each). The CDR3 has 14 residues. From germline, CDR1 is SGHAT and CDR2 FQNNGV. Trimming shortened V by 6 bases and J by 6 bases, and 16 bases separated the two germline ends. The CDR3 region is CASSPTGPGDTQYF. The CDR3 nucleotides read TGTGCCAGCAGTCCCACAGGACCGGGGGATACGCAGTATTTT.

This clone has more than one count but fewer than ten. Compared with germline, one end of the junction differs, possibly owing to a read error. The chain recombines TRBV7-9 with TRBJ1-5; 7 nucleotides match TRBD1. There are 15 residues in the CDR3. CDR1 is SEHNR and CDR2 is FQNEAQ in the germline V gene (reference sequence). The CDR3 region is CASSQAAGGNQPQHF. The CDR3 nucleotides are TGCGCCAGCAGCCAAGCGGCAGGGGGAAATCAGCCCCAGCATTTT.

The chain joins TRBV27 to TRBJ1-5; D perhaps matches TRBD1 (6 bases). In germline, CDR1 is MNHEY, CDR2 SMNVEV (reference sequence). The CDR3 sequence is 14 residues long. Trimming cost V 6 bases and J 8 bases, with 17 bases left between them. The DNA of the CDR3 is TGTGCCAGCAGCGCAGGAGGGGGGGTGGAGCCCCAGCATTTT. The encoded protein is CASSAGGGVEPQHF.

The count of this clone is one. The chain joins TRBV5-1 to TRBJ2-7; D is unclear. Germline CDR1 and CDR2: SGHRS and YFSETQ. Trimming removed 0 bases at V and 6 bases at J, with 7 bases between. CDR3 length: 12 amino acids. The CDR3 nucleotides are TGCGCCAGCAGCTTGGATTGGTTCGAGCAGTACTTC. Translated: CASSLDWFEQYF.

The sample holds one count of this clone. The CDR3 DNA sequence: TGTGCCATCAGTGAGTCGGAGGTAGCGATGAATGAGCAGTTCTTC. It is translated as CAISESEVAMNEQFF. The chain carries TRBV10-3 and TRBJ2-1; weak D call: TRBD2 (5 bases). Trimming removed 0 bases at V and 7 bases at J, with 13 bases between. The CDR3 length is 15 residues. CDR1 and CDR2 (germline): ENHRY, SYGVKD.

The CDR3 nucleotides read TGTGCCAGCACTCCGGACTGGTTCGGAGAGACCCAGTACTTC. This translates into CASTPDWFGETQYF. The genes are TRBV6-5 and TRBJ2-5; maybe TRBD2 (5 bases). Trimming removed 7 bases at V and 4 bases at J, with 16 bases between. The germline gives CDR1 MNHEY, CDR2 SVGAGI. This CDR3 contains 14 residues.

This rearrangement joins TRBV5-1 to TRBJ1-2; 8 bases fit TRBD1. This CDR3 is built from 15 residues. The V gene end was trimmed by 4 bases and the J gene end by 5 bases; junction bases not matched to a gene: 10. Germline-derived CDR1 and CDR2 are SGHRS and YFSETQ. CDR3 residues: CASSLRDRFFYGYTF. CDR3 sequence (DNA): TGCGCCAGCAGCCTCCGGGACAGGTTTTTTTATGGCTACACCTTC.

The V and J genes are TRBV9 and TRBJ1-5, with 8 bases identical to TRBD1. Germline V gives CDR1 SGDLS, CDR2 YYNGEE. V shed 4 bases, J shed 6 bases, and the junction held 9 bases outside the gene matches. This CDR3 region has 15 residues. The CDR3 DNA is TGTGCCAGCAGCCCCGGACAGGGAAGGAGTCAGCCCCAGCATTTT. Residues: CASSPGQGRSQPQHF.